The rows below give T cell receptor beta chains drawn from one sample of a study of blood T cells in healthy people across ages. TCRdb recomputed calls from the 5' RACE reads with MiXCR, one row per CDR3 protein. The sample shows fewer than 1,200,000 distinct CDR3 sequences, roughly a quarter of them seen only once. Separately, the same data were catalogued under a study of T cells of mothers and their children.

Sequencing was performed on blood. These TCRs come from a girl aged 2-15 years in good health. The CDR3 runs from the conserved cysteine through the conserved F or W. The D gene is left open where the match is weak. The size of a clone is reported for some rows only, either as once, few or many, or as a class for expanded clones.

d_call | clone_size | j_call | v_call | cdr3_aa | cdr3_nt
NA | NA | TRBJ1-2 | TRBV12-3/TRBV12-4 | CASSPGLAGYTF | TGTGCCAGCAGTCCAGGGCTTGCTGGCTACACCTTC
NA | NA | TRBJ1-3 | TRBV12-3/TRBV12-4 | CASRAATDGNTIYF | TGTGCCAGCAGGGCGGCGACAGATGGAAACACCATATATTTT
NA | NA | TRBJ2-5 | TRBV12-3/TRBV12-4 | CASASYGPFLSERGETQYF | TGTGCCAGCGCTTCGTATGGGCCCTTCCTATCCGAAAGGGGAGAGACCCAGTACTTC
NA | NA | TRBJ1-1 | TRBV29-1 | CSADDTEAFF | TGCAGCGCTGATGACACTGAAGCTTTCTTT
TRBD2 | NA | TRBJ2-3 | TRBV28 | CASGLAGRTDTQYF | TGTGCCAGCGGACTAGCGGGAAGGACAGATACGCAGTATTTT
NA | NA | TRBJ2-7 | TRBV24-1 | CATSEGGLSEQYF | TGTGCCACCAGTGAGGGGGGGCTGAGCGAGCAGTACTTC
NA | NA | TRBJ1-2 | TRBV28 | CASSSMVKLFYGYTF | TGTGCCAGCAGCTCGATGGTCAAACTTTTTTATGGCTACACCTTC
NA | NA | TRBJ2-5 | TRBV19 | CASSSGRTQETQYF | TGTGCCAGTAGCTCGGGGCGAACCCAAGAGACCCAGTACTTC
TRBD2 | NA | TRBJ2-5 | TRBV9 | CASSVGGDTHQQYF | TGTGCCAGCAGCGTCGGGGGGGACACCCACCAGCAGTACTTC
NA | NA | TRBJ2-5 | TRBV7-9 | CASSGLGRDQETQYF | TGTGCCAGCAGCGGGCTCGGGCGTGACCAAGAGACCCAGTACTTC
TRBD1 | NA | TRBJ2-2 | TRBV7-7 | CASSPTGTTQGATTGELFF | TGTGCTAGCAGCCCCACGGGGACTACACAGGGGGCCACCACCGGGGAGCTGTTTTTT
NA | once | TRBJ2-3 | TRBV28 | CASSFTGVTTDTQYF | TGTGCCAGCAGTTTTACGGGAGTAACAACAGATACGCAGTATTTT
NA | NA | TRBJ2-3 | TRBV7-9 | CASCSLGGMGDTQYF | TGTGCCAGCTGCTCCTTAGGCGGGATGGGGGATACGCAGTATTTT
NA | NA | TRBJ2-1 | TRBV7-9 | CASSKLSSYNEQFF | TGTGCCAGCAGTAAGTTGAGCTCCTACAATGAGCAGTTCTTC
NA | NA | TRBJ2-5 | TRBV6-5 | CASSYSYGLEGDQETQYF | TGTGCCAGCAGTTACTCGTATGGGCTGGAGGGGGACCAAGAGACCCAGTACTTC
TRBD1 | NA | TRBJ2-4 | TRBV7-6 | CASSRDRDENIQYF | TGTGCCAGCAGCCGGGACAGGGATGAAAACATTCAGTACTTC
NA | few | TRBJ2-3 | TRBV5-1 | CASSIDSSTDTQYF | TGCGCCAGCAGTATCGACAGTTCCACAGATACGCAGTATTTT
TRBD1 | few | TRBJ2-7 | TRBV6-1 | CASRGQVNSYEQYF | TGTGCCAGCCGGGGACAGGTGAATTCCTACGAGCAGTACTTC
TRBD2 | few | TRBJ2-3 | TRBV11-2 | CASSRLAGEVYTQYF | TGTGCCAGCAGTCGACTAGCGGGGGAGGTATATACGCAGTATTTT
NA | few | TRBJ2-7 | TRBV11-3 | CASSLSRRRLRTYEQYF | TGTGCCAGCAGCTTATCTCGACGACGGTTAAGAACCTACGAGCAGTACTTC
TRBD1 | few | TRBJ1-2 | TRBV18 | CASSVRQGEGYTF | TGTGCCAGCTCAGTACGACAGGGGGAAGGCTACACCTTC
NA | few | TRBJ2-5 | TRBV7-3 | CASSLSGWETQYF | TGTGCCAGCAGCTTATCGGGGTGGGAGACCCAGTACTTC
NA | NA | TRBJ2-3 | TRBV18 | CASSPQGPSRTDTQYF | TGTGCCAGCTCACCACAAGGCCCTAGCCGGACAGATACGCAGTATTTT
TRBD2 | NA | TRBJ2-5 | TRBV29-1 | CSVVLERGAAGTQYF | TGCAGCGTTGTGTTGGAGCGGGGGGCCGCAGGGACCCAGTACTTC
NA | NA | TRBJ1-3 | TRBV7-9 | CASYPTALNTIYF | TGTGCCAGCTACCCCACAGCGCTAAACACCATATATTTT
NA | NA | TRBJ2-1 | TRBV14 | CASSHGRIGGGLSEKQFF | TGTGCCAGCAGCCATGGTAGGATAGGGGGAGGCCTCTCAGAGAAGCAGTTCTTC
TRBD1 | few | TRBJ1-6 | TRBV27 | CASSFEGTALSPLHF | TGTGCCAGCAGTTTTGAAGGGACAGCGCTGTCACCCCTCCACTTT
NA | NA | TRBJ2-5 | TRBV2 | CASRPDGQETQYF | TGTGCCAGCAGGCCGGACGGACAAGAGACCCAGTACTTC
NA | NA | TRBJ1-5 | TRBV28 | CANSLGRMGSNQPQHF | TGTGCCAACAGTTTAGGAAGGATGGGGAGCAATCAGCCCCAGCATTTT
NA | few | TRBJ2-1 | TRBV24-1 | CAWRVPYNEQFF | TGTGCTTGGCGGGTCCCCTACAATGAGCAGTTCTTC
NA | NA | TRBJ2-7 | TRBV7-8 | CASSDGPEELYEQYF | TGTGCCAGCAGCGACGGACCTGAGGAACTGTACGAGCAGTACTTC
NA | NA | TRBJ1-5 | TRBV20-1 | CSALRPDQPQHF | TGCAGTGCTCTTCGTCCCGATCAGCCCCAGCATTTT
NA | NA | TRBJ2-5 | TRBV10-3 | CAISGYSQETQYF | TGTGCCATCAGTGGGTACAGTCAAGAGACCCAGTACTTC
TRBD1 | few | TRBJ2-2 | TRBV4-1 | CASSPSATGQGLRRELFF | TGCGCCAGCAGCCCAAGTGCTACCGGACAGGGGCTAAGGAGGGAGCTGTTTTTT
NA | NA | TRBJ2-7 | TRBV29-1 | CSAQIQGGEQYF | TGCAGCGCTCAGATCCAGGGTGGCGAGCAGTACTTC
NA | few | TRBJ2-2 | TRBV2 | CASTPSVAGELFF | TGTGCCAGCACGCCTAGTGTAGCTGGGGAGCTGTTTTTT
TRBD1 | NA | TRBJ2-2 | TRBV29-1 | CSVGTGRTGELFF | TGCAGCGTCGGGACAGGGAGGACCGGGGAGCTGTTTTTT
NA | few | TRBJ1-2 | TRBV20-1 | CSAGEGIYGYTF | TGCAGTGCTGGGGAGGGGATCTATGGCTACACCTTC
TRBD1 | few | TRBJ2-4 | TRBV27 | CASSLSTGWAKNIQYF | TGTGCCAGCAGTTTATCGACAGGGTGGGCCAAAAACATTCAGTACTTC
NA | NA | TRBJ2-1 | TRBV12-3/TRBV12-4 | CASSFRLTSYNEQFF | TGTGCCAGCAGTTTTAGGCTAACCTCCTACAATGAGCAGTTCTTC
NA | NA | TRBJ1-5 | TRBV19 | CASRSQRVQEMSNQPQHF | TGTGCCAGTAGATCCCAACGGGTACAGGAGATGAGCAATCAGCCCCAGCATTTT
NA | NA | TRBJ2-5 | TRBV11-2 | CASSQLRDEGEFF | TGTGCCAGCAGCCAGCTTCGGGACGAGGGGGAGTTCTTC
NA | many | TRBJ2-5 | TRBV6-6 | CASSSIGETQYF | TGTGCCAGCAGCTCTATCGGGGAGACCCAGTACTTC
NA | NA | TRBJ2-7 | TRBV12-3/TRBV12-4 | CASGPGAPLEQYF | TGTGCCAGCGGCCCGGGGGCCCCTCTCGAGCAGTACTTC
NA | NA | TRBJ1-3 | TRBV7-9 | CATPLGNTIYF | TGTGCCACCCCCCTCGGAAACACCATATATTTT
NA | few | TRBJ2-7 | TRBV20-1 | CSAASELGGYEQYF | TGCAGTGCCGCGTCGGAGTTAGGAGGGTACGAGCAGTACTTC
NA | few | TRBJ2-6 | TRBV7-9 | CASSLEDWGAGANVLTF | TGTGCCAGCAGCTTAGAGGACTGGGGGGCCGGGGCCAACGTCCTGACTTTC
TRBD1 | NA | TRBJ2-3 | TRBV11-2 | CASSKPTGGTDTQYF | TGTGCCAGCAGCAAGCCTACAGGGGGCACAGATACGCAGTATTTT
NA | NA | TRBJ2-3 | TRBV5-1 | CASRYRANTDTQYF | TGCGCCAGCAGGTATAGGGCTAACACAGATACGCAGTATTTT
TRBD1 | NA | TRBJ2-7 | TRBV19 | CASSIGQDGYEQYF | TGTGCCAGTAGTATTGGACAGGACGGGTACGAGCAGTACTTC
NA | NA | TRBJ1-1 | TRBV20-1 | CSASHLWANTEAFF | TGCAGTGCTTCACACTTGTGGGCCAACACTGAAGCTTTCTTT
NA | few | TRBJ2-7 | TRBV4-1 | CASSQDFPDTYEQYF | TGCGCCAGCAGCCAAGATTTTCCAGATACCTACGAGCAGTACTTC
NA | NA | TRBJ1-3 | TRBV28 | CASSSKRYISGNNIYF | TGTGCCAGCAGCTCCAAGCGATACATCAGTGGAAACAACATATATTTT
NA | few | TRBJ1-1 | TRBV24-1 | CATKSAGENTEAFF | TGTGCCACGAAGTCGGCGGGAGAGAACACTGAAGCTTTCTTT
NA | NA | TRBJ1-2 | TRBV18 | CASSPHTAGYTF | TGTGCCAGCTCACCACACACGGCTGGCTACACCTTC